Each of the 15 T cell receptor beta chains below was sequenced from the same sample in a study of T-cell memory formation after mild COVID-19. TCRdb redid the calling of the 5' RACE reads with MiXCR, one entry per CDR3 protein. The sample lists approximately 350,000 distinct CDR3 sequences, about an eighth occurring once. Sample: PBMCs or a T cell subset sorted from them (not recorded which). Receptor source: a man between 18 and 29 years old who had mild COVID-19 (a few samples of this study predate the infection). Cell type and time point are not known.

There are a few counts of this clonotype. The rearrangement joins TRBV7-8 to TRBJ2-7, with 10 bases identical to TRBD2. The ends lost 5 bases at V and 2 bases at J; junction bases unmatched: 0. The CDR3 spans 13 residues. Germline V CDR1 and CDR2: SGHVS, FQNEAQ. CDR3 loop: CASSGLAAYEQYV. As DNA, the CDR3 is TGTGCCAGCAGCGGACTAGCGGCCTACGAGCAGTACGTC.

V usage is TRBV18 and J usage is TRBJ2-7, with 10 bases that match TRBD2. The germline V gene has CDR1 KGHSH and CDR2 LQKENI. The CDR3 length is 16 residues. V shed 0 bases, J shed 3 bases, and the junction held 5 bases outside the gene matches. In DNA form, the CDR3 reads TGTGCCAGCTCACCACCGGTAGCGGGGGGAGTCTACGAGCAGTACTTC. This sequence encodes CASSPPVAGGVYEQYF.

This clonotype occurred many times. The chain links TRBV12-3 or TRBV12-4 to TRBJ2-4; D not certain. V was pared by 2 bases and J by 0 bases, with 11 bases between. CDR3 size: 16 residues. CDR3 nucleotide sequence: TGTGCCAGCAGTTTAAGTGGCAATCCAGCCAAAAACATTCAGTACTTC. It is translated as CASSLSGNPAKNIQYF.

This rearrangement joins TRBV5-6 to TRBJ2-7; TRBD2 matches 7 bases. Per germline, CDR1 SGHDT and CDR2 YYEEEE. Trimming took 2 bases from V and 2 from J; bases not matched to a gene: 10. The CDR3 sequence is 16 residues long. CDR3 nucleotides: TGTGCCAGCAGCTTCCCGGGCGCTAGCGGTCCCTACGAGCAGTACTTC. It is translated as CASSFPGASGPYEQYF.

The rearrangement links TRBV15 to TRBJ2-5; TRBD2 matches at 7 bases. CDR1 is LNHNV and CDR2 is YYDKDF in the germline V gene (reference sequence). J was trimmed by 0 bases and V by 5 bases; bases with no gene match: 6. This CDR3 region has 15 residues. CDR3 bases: TGTGCCACCAGCTTGGGGAGGGCGTACCAAGAGACCCAGTACTTC. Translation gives CATSLGRAYQETQYF.

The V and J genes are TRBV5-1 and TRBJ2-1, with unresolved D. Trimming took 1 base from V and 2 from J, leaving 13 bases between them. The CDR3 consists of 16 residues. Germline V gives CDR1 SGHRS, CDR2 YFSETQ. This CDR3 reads CASSLRVSGTYNEQFF. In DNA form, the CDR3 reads TGCGCCAGCAGCTTGCGGGTTAGTGGGACCTACAATGAGCAGTTCTTC.

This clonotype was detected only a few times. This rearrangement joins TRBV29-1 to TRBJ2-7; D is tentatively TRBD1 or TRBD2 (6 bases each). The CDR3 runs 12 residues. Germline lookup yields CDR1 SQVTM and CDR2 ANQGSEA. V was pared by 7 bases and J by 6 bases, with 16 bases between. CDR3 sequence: CSATVGGSEQYV. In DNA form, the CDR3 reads TGCAGCGCCACCGTAGGGGGGAGCGAGCAGTACGTC.

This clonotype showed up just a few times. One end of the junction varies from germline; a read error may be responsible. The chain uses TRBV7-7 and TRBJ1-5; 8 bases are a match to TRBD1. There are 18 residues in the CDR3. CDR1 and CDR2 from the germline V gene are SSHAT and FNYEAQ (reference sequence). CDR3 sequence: CASSPTGVAFGGNQPQHF. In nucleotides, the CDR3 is TGTGCTAGCAGCCCGACAGGGGTTGCCTTTGGCGGCAATCAGCCCCAGCATTTT.

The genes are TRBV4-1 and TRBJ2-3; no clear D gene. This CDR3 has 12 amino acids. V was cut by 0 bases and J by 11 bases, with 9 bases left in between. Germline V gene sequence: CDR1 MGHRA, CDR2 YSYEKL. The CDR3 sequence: CASSQDGKKQYF. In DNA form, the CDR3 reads TGCGCCAGCAGCCAAGATGGAAAGAAGCAGTATTTT.

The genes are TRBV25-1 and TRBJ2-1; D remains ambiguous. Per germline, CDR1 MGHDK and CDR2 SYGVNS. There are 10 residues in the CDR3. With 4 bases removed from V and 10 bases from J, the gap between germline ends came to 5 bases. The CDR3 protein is CASSAEEQFF. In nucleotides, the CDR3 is TGTGCCAGCAGTGCAGAGGAGCAGTTCTTC.

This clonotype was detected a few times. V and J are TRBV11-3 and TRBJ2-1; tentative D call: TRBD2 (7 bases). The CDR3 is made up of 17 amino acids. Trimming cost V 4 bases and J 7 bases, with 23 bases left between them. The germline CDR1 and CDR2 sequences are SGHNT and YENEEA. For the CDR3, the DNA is TGTGCCAGCAGCTCCCCCTCCCCCTGGGGGGGCAGTAATGAGCAGTTCTTC. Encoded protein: CASSSPSPWGGSNEQFF. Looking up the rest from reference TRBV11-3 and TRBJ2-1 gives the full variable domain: EAGVVQSPRYKIIEKKQPVAFWCNPISGHNTLYWYLQNLGQGPELLIRYENEEAVDDSQLPKDRFSAERLKGVDSTLKIQPAELGDSAVYLCASSSPSPWGGSNEQFFGPGTRLTVL.

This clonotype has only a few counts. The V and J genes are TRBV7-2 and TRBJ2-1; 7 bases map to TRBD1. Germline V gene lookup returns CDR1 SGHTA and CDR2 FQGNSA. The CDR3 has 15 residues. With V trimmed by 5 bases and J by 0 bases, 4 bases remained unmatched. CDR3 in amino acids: CASSRDRNSYNEQFF. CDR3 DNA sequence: TGTGCCAGCAGCCGGGACAGAAACTCCTACAATGAGCAGTTCTTC.

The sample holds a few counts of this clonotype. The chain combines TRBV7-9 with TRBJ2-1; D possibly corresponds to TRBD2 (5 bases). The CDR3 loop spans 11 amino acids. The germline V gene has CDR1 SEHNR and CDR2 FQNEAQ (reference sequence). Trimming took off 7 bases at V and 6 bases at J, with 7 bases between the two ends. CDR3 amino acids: CASNRGNEQFF. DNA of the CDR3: TGTGCCAGCAACCGGGGCAATGAGCAGTTCTTC.

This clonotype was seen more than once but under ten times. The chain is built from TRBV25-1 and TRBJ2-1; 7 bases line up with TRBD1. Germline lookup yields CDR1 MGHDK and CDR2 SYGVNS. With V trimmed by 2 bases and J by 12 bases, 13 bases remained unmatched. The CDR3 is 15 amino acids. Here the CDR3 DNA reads TGTGCCAGCAGTGAAGCCGACAGGGTGGGGGTCGGGCAGTTCTTC. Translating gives CASSEADRVGVGQFF.

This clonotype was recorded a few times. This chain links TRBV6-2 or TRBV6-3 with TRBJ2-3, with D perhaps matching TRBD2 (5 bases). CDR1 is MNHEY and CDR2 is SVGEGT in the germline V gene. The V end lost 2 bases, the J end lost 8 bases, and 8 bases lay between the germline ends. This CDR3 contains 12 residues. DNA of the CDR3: TGTGCCAGCAGTTACAATGCGGGTACGCAGTATTTT. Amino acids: CASSYNAGTQYF.